This T cell receptor (beta chain) emerged from a study of blood T cells in healthy people across ages. CDR1 MNHNS and CDR2 SASEGT come from the germline V gene. This CDR3 has 16 amino acids. The V and J ends lost 6 bases and 4 bases, in that order; junction bases with no gene match: 11. This clonotype was seen a few times. Its specificity is unknown. Through a sample-barcoded 5' primer and a J-beta primer mix, a second PCR was run for about 6 to 12 cycles. TCRdb used MiXCR to reprocess the 5' RACE reads, holding one entry per CDR3 protein. The sample has around 1,500,000 distinct CDR3 sequences; roughly 40% are singletons. Study-wide results and limits: Both higher diversity and more naive CD4+ cells marked long-lived donors when set against aged donors. Considered underestimates were the diversity estimates obtained from one million T cells. Donor CMV infection status was unknown, possibly confounding age-related changes in expanded clonotypes.

This rearrangement joins TRBV6-1 to TRBJ1-5; 8 bases map to TRBD1. The sequencing input was blood. The source of this sequence is a woman younger than 30 in good health. The CDR3 bases are TGTGCCAGCAGGGGTTCAGGGGGCCAGGGGAATCAGCCCCAGCATTTT. Translation: CASRGSGGQGNQPQHF.